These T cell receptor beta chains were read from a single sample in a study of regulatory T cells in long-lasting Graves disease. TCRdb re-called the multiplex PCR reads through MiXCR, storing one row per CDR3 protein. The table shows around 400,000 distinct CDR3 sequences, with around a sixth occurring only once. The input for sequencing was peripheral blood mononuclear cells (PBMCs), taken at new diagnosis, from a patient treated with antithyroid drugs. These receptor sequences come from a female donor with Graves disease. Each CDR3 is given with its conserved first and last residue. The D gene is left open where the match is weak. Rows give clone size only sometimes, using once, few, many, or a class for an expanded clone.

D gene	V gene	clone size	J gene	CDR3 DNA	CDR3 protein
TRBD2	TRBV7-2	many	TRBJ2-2	TGTGCTAGCAGCTTGACGGCGGGACTAGCGGACACCGGGGAGCTGTTTTTT	CASSLTAGLADTGELFF
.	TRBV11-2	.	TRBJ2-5	TGTGCCAGCAGCAGACAAGACCAAGAGACCCAGTACTTC	CASSRQDQETQYF
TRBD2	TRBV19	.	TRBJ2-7	TGTGCCAGTAGTTCACCCGGGACTAGCGGGAGGCACGAGCAGTACTTC	CASSSPGTSGRHEQYF
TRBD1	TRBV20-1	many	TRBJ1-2	TGCAGTGCTCTCCCGGACAGGGCTAACTATGGCTACACCTTC	CSALPDRANYGYTF
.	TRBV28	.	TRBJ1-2	TGTGCCAGCAGTTTTCAGGGGTGGTCCCTTTATGGCTACACCTTC	CASSFQGWSLYGYTF
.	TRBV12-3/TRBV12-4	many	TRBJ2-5	TGTGCCAGCAGTCAGGATCGGTACGGTGAGACCCAGTACTTC	CASSQDRYGETQYF
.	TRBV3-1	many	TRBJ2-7	TGTGCCAGCAGCCAAGACCGGGCCACGACTAACGAGCAGTACTTC	CASSQDRATTNEQYF
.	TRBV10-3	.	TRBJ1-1	TGTGCCATCAGGACACCCGAAGACACTGAAGCTTTCTTT	CAIRTPEDTEAFF
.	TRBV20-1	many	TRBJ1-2	TGCAGTGCAACGAAATGGCCCCCAGGAGGCTATGGCTACACCTTC	CSATKWPPGGYGYTF
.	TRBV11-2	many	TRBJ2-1	TGTGCCAGCAGCTTAACTGGGACAAAAGACAATGAGCAGTTCTTC	CASSLTGTKDNEQFF
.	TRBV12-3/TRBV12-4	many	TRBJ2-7	TGTGCCAGCAGTAGCGCGGGGGCCGGTAGGTACGAGCAGTACTTC	CASSSAGAGRYEQYF
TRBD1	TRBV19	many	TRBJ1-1	TGTGCCAGTACCATATACCAGGGGGCCACTGAAGCTTTCTTT	CASTIYQGATEAFF
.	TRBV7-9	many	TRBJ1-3	TGTGCATCCACGGGGGGGACAGGAAACACCATATATTTT	CASTGGTGNTIYF
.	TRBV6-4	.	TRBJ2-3	TGTGCCAGCAGTTACTCGCGTCGGGGACCCAGCACAGATACGCAGTATTTT	CASSYSRRGPSTDTQYF
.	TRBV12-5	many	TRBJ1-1	TGTGCTAGTGGTTTGCTCCTGAACACTGAAGCTTTCTTT	CASGLLLNTEAFF
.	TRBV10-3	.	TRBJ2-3	TGTGCCATCAGTACAGGCAACACAGATACGCAGTATTTT	CAISTGNTDTQYF
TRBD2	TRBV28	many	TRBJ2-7	TGTGCCAGCAGTTACGGGGGAGGGTACGAGCAGTACTTC	CASSYGGGYEQYF
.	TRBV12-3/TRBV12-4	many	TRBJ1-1	TGTGCCAGCGACCAGGGAGGTACTGAAGCTTTCTTT	CASDQGGTEAFF
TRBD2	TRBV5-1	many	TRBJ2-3	TGCGCCAGCAGCGCACCCGGGACTAGCGGGAGGGCCCCCCCAGATACGCAGTATTTT	CASSAPGTSGRAPPDTQYF
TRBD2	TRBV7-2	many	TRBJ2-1	TGTGCCAGCAGCCCTACCTTCGGGACTAGCGGGGGGGGTGAGCAGTTCTTC	CASSPTFGTSGGGEQFF
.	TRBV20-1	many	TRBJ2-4	TGCAGTGCTAGAGTTGGCGGGGCGGGCTTCCAAAACATTCAGTACTTC	CSARVGGAGFQNIQYF
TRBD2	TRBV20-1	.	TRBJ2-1	TGCAGTGCTAGGACTCTAAGAGCGGGAGCGTACAATGAGCAGTTCTTC	CSARTLRAGAYNEQFF
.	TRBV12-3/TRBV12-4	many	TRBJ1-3	TGTGCCAGCACCGACCCCAGGGGAGGCCACACCATATATTTT	CASTDPRGGHTIYF
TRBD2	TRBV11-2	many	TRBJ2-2	TGTGCCAGCAGCTTTGGACTAGCTTCCTTGGAAGGGGAGCTGTTTTTT	CASSFGLASLEGELFF
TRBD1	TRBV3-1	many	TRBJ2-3	TGTGCCAGCACCACAGGGGGCAGAGACACAGATACGCAGTATTTT	CASTTGGRDTDTQYF
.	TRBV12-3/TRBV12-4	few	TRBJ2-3	TGTGCCAGCAGTCCGCCAGGGATCCGGGCAGATACGCAGTATTTT	CASSPPGIRADTQYF
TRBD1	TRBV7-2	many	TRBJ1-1	TGTGCCAGCAGCTTAAGAAGGACAGGGAGGAACACTGAAGCTTTCTTT	CASSLRRTGRNTEAFF
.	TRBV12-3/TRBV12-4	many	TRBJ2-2	TGTGCCAGCAGGTCGGCTGGGAGCACCGGGGAGCTGTTTTTT	CASRSAGSTGELFF
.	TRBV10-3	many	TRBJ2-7	TGTGCCATCAGTGAAACGACACGAAGCTCCTACGAGCAGTACTTC	CAISETTRSSYEQYF
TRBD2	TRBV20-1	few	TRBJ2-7	TGCAGTGCTCCCTCCGTAGCGGGACAACACTACGAGCAGTACTTC	CSAPSVAGQHYEQYF
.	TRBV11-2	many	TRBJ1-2	TGTGCCAGCAGCCCCGGACCGTCGAGTGGCTACACCTTC	CASSPGPSSGYTF
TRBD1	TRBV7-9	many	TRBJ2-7	TGTGCCAGCAGCTACGGGACAGGGAAGGGGTTATACGAGCAGTACTTC	CASSYGTGKGLYEQYF
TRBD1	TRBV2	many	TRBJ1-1	TGTGCCAGCAAGACAGGGGGTGGCACTGAAGCTTTCTTT	CASKTGGGTEAFF
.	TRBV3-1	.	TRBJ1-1	TGTGCCAGCAGCCAATTCAGGGGTACTGAAGCTTTCTTT	CASSQFRGTEAFF
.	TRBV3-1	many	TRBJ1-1	TGTGCCAGCAGCCAAGATCGTCGGGGGTACACTGAAGCTTTCTTT	CASSQDRRGYTEAFF
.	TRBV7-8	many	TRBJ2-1	TGTGCCAGCAGCTTAGTTGTAAACGGGAGAGACGGACAGTTCTTC	CASSLVVNGRDGQFF
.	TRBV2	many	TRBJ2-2	TGTGCCAGCAGTGATGTCACCGGGGAGCTGTTTTTT	CASSDVTGELFF
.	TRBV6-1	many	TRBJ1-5	TGTGCCAGCAGTCCCCCAGGGATTTATCAGCCCCAGCATTTT	CASSPPGIYQPQHF
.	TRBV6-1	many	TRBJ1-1	TGTGCCAGCAGTGCCCGAGAAGGGGGACTGAACACTGAAGCTTTCTTT	CASSAREGGLNTEAFF
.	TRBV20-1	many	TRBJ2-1	TGCAGTGCGAGGGACGGTAAATACAATGAGCAGTTCTTC	CSARDGKYNEQFF
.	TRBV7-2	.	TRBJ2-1	TGTGCCAGCAGCCTGGGGGCGGTACGGATCAATGAGCAGTTCTTC	CASSLGAVRINEQFF
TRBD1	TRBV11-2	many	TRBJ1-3	TGTGCCAGCAGCTTAGCCCGACAGGGGGCCTTTGGAAACACCATATATTTT	CASSLARQGAFGNTIYF